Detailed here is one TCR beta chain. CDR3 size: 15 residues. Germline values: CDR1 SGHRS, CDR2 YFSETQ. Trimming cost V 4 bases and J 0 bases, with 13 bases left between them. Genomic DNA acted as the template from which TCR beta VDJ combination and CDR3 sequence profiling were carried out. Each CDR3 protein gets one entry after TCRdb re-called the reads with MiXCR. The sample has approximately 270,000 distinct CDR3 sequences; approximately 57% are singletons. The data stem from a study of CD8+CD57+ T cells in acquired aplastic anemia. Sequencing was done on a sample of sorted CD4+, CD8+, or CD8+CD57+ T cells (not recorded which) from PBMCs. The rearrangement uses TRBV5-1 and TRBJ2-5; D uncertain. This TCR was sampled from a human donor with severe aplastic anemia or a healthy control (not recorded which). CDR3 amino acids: CASSRNPRDQETQYF. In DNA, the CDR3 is TGCGCCAGCAGCCGAAACCCTCGGGACCAAGAGACCCAGTACTTC.